The 29 T cell receptor beta chains in this list originate from one sample, sequenced in a study of blood T cells in healthy people across ages. Primed by a sample-barcoded 5' primer and a J-beta primer mix, a second PCR proceeded for about 7 to 11 cycles. TCRdb re-called the 5' RACE reads with MiXCR, one entry per CDR3 protein. Altogether roughly 1.7 million distinct CDR3 sequences are present, around 36% being singletons, with the ten largest covering about 11%. The sample consisted of blood. These receptors came from a woman aged 25 to 39 in good health.

The V call is TRBV9, the J call TRBJ2-5, with D uncertain. The CDR3 length is 12 residues. Trimming took 0 bases from V and 5 from J, leaving 5 bases between them. Germline V lookup: CDR1 SGDLS, CDR2 YYNGEE. CDR3 in amino acids: CASSVESETQYF. The CDR3, as DNA: TGTGCCAGCAGCGTAGAATCGGAGACCCAGTACTTC.

This clonotype was seen many times. Sequence at one end of the junction differs from germline and may be a read error. This chain joins TRBV5-1 and TRBJ2-3, with D perhaps given as TRBD1 or TRBD2 (5 bases each). Germline V gene lookup returns CDR1 SGHRS and CDR2 YFSETQ. This CDR3 has 15 amino acids. This CDR3 reads CASSLGAGTTDTQYF. In DNA, the CDR3 is TGTGCCAGCAGCTTAGGGGCAGGGACGACAGATACGCAGTATTTT.

This clonotype was observed a handful of times. The V and J genes are TRBV5-1 and TRBJ2-7; possible D gene TRBD2, 5 bases. V was trimmed by 0 bases and J by 4 bases, leaving 14 bases between them. CDR1 is SGHRS and CDR2 is YFSETQ in the germline V gene. The CDR3 is 15 residues long. The CDR3 loop is CASSLALGVSYEQYF. For the CDR3, the DNA is TGCGCCAGCAGCTTGGCCCTCGGGGTGTCTTACGAGCAGTACTTC.

This clonotype was seen only a few times. The V and J genes are TRBV6-5 and TRBJ1-1; perhaps TRBD1 as D (6 bases). There are 13 residues in the CDR3. Germline-derived CDR1 and CDR2 are MNHEY and SVGAGI. V shed 0 bases and J shed 7 bases, with 9 bases lying between them. CDR3 in amino acids: CASSYSRQVEAFF. The CDR3 DNA reads TGTGCCAGCAGTTACTCCCGACAGGTTGAAGCTTTCTTT.

The chain combines TRBV7-2 with TRBJ2-3; maybe TRBD1 (5 bases). Trimming cost V 0 bases and J 4 bases, with 14 bases left between them. Germline loops: CDR1 SGHTA, CDR2 FQGNSA. The CDR3 has 16 amino acids. Here the CDR3 reads CASSLATMTVPDTQYF. The CDR3 DNA reads as TGTGCCAGCAGCTTAGCCACAATGACAGTCCCAGATACGCAGTATTTT.

This clonotype came up a few times. The chain recombines TRBV20-1 with TRBJ2-3; 15 bases are shared with TRBD2. The CDR3 length is 17 residues. The trim removed 7 bases at V and 3 bases at J, leaving 11 bases unmatched. CDR1 is DFQATT, CDR2 SNEGSKA, per germline (reference sequence). The CDR3 coding sequence is TGCAGTGTTCAACCTCCGGGACTAGCGGGGGGAACAGATACGCAGTATTTT. Translating gives CSVQPPGLAGGTDTQYF.

The genes are TRBV5-1 and TRBJ2-2; D is possibly TRBD1 or TRBD2 (5 bases each). V was pared by 0 bases and J by 13 bases, with 19 bases between. The germline V gene has CDR1 SGHRS and CDR2 YFSETQ. The CDR3 is made up of 15 amino acids. The CDR3 sequence: CASSLEGTVGARLFF. CDR3 DNA: TGCGCCAGCAGCTTGGAGGGGACCGTAGGGGCGCGGCTGTTTTTT.

The CDR3 loop reads CASASGTGCEQYF. In nucleotides, the CDR3 is TGTGCCAGCGCCAGCGGGACAGGCTGCGAGCAGTACTTC. This rearrangement joins TRBV12-3 or TRBV12-4 to TRBJ2-4; D is perhaps TRBD1 (8 bases). The J call may be incorrect, as the DNA end agrees better with TRBJ2-7. The CDR3 is 13 residues long.

This chain joins TRBV7-9 and TRBJ2-5, with 10 bases aligning to TRBD1. Germline-derived CDR1 and CDR2 are SEHNR and FQNEAQ (reference sequence). CDR3 size: 16 residues. The junction had 7 bases not matched to a gene; V was cut back by 5 bases and J by 1 base. The CDR3 loop reads CASSNPRTGGQETQYF. The CDR3 DNA is TGTGCCAGCAGCAACCCCCGGACAGGGGGCCAAGAGACCCAGTACTTC.

The chain has TRBV20-1 and TRBJ2-5, with 11 nucleotides matching TRBD2. The CDR3 is made up of 15 amino acids. The ends lost 4 bases at V and 2 bases at J; junction bases unmatched: 6. The germline gives CDR1 DFQATT, CDR2 SNEGSKA (reference sequence). CDR3 in amino acids: CSATFSGGEQETQYF. The CDR3 coding sequence is TGCAGTGCTACCTTTAGCGGGGGGGAGCAAGAGACCCAGTACTTC.

This clonotype has just a few counts. The J gene is TRBJ2-1, the V gene TRBV20-1; possible D gene TRBD2, 5 bases. Between the trimmed V and J ends, which lost 6 bases and 7 bases, there was a span of 16 bases. This CDR3 is 13 amino acids long. Germline values: CDR1 DFQATT, CDR2 SNEGSKA (reference sequence). The chain's CDR3 is CSAQSGDWNEQFF. CDR3 DNA: TGCAGTGCCCAGAGCGGAGATTGGAATGAGCAGTTCTTC.

V and J are TRBV6-2 or TRBV6-3 and TRBJ2-7; D not resolved. Germline values: CDR1 MNHEY, CDR2 SVGEGT. This CDR3 spans 13 amino acids. V was cut by 5 bases and J by 3 bases, with 11 bases left in between. The CDR3 reads CASSKDGYYEQYF. The CDR3 nucleotides are TGTGCCAGCAGTAAGGACGGCTACTACGAGCAGTACTTC.

CDR3 region: CASNRDRGPETQFF. In DNA form, the CDR3 reads TGTGCCAGCAATCGGGACAGGGGTCCAGAGACCCAGTTCTTC. The chain joins TRBV2 to TRBJ2-5, with 10 bases that match TRBD1. The better agreement between TRBJ2-1 and the DNA end casts doubt on the J call. Germline V lookup: CDR1 SNHLY, CDR2 FYNNEI. CDR3 size: 14 residues.

The V and J genes are TRBV4-1 and TRBJ1-2; 12 bases align to TRBD1. CDR1 and CDR2 from the germline V gene are MGHRA and YSYEKL. With 0 bases clipped from V and 2 bases from J, the junction kept 22 bases outside the gene matches. This CDR3 comprises 23 residues. The CDR3 DNA is TGCGCCAGCAGCCAAGAAAAGGGGGGGGTTTCCGGGACAGGGGGCACACCGAACTATGGCTACACCTTC. Its translation: CASSQEKGGVSGTGGTPNYGYTF.

As concerns this clonotype: A junction end diverges from the germline sequence, so it may reflect a read error. The chain combines TRBV6-1 with TRBJ2-5, with 8 bases aligning to TRBD2. CDR1 is MNHNS and CDR2 is SASEGT in the germline V gene. This CDR3 is built from 15 residues. CDR3 protein: CAGSRGGGHQETQYF. CDR3 nucleotide sequence: TGTGCCGGCAGCAGAGGCGGGGGGCACCAAGAGACCCAGTACTTC.

The chain carries TRBV29-1 and TRBJ1-2; maybe TRBD1 (5 bases). Trimming cost V 0 bases and J 8 bases, with 16 bases left between them. From germline, CDR1 is SQVTM and CDR2 ANQGSEA. There are 14 residues in the CDR3. CDR3 sequence: CSVEERTGAAGYTF. CDR3 in DNA: TGCAGCGTTGAAGAAAGAACCGGGGCGGCCGGCTACACCTTC.

The chain is built from TRBV12-3 or TRBV12-4 and TRBJ2-1, with 9 bases that match TRBD1. The CDR3 is made up of 14 amino acids. The junction had 7 bases not matched to a gene; V was cut back by 7 bases and J by 6 bases. CDR3 bases: TGTGCCAGCATGGGGACAGGGAGAGCCAATGAGCAGTTCTTC. This codes for CASMGTGRANEQFF.

This clonotype was seen more than once but under ten times. A much bigger clone sits one base away, suggesting this may be a read error. The J gene is TRBJ2-5, the V gene TRBV9; D is perhaps TRBD2 (5 bases). Germline lookup yields CDR1 SGDLS and CDR2 YYNGEE. V gave up 3 bases and J gave up 0 bases, with 6 bases separating them. The CDR3 runs to 13 residues. The CDR3 sequence is CASSETNQETQYF. CDR3 bases: TGTGCCAGCAGCGAGACTAACCAAGAGACCCAGTACTTC.

The chain employs TRBV9 and TRBJ2-1; TRBD2 is a possible D gene (7 bases). Per germline, CDR1 SGDLS and CDR2 YYNGEE. This CDR3 has 16 amino acids. With 0 bases removed from V and 4 bases from J, the gap between germline ends came to 14 bases. CDR3 residues: CASSVGGGGFYNEQFF. Here the CDR3 DNA reads TGTGCCAGCAGCGTAGGCGGGGGCGGATTTTACAATGAGCAGTTCTTC.

This clonotype appeared a few times. V is TRBV5-5 and J is TRBJ2-3, with 7 bases identical to TRBD2. The CDR3 covers 15 residues. With 0 bases clipped from V and 5 bases from J, the junction kept 6 bases outside the gene matches. From germline, CDR1 is SGHKS and CDR2 YYEKEE (reference sequence). The CDR3 sequence: CASSLGAGSGDTQYF. The DNA of the CDR3 is TGTGCCAGCAGCTTGGGAGCGGGGAGTGGAGATACGCAGTATTTT.

Only a few counts were recorded for this clonotype. The chain employs TRBV7-9 and TRBJ2-1, with D perhaps matching TRBD1 (6 bases). Germline assignment: CDR1 SEHNR and CDR2 FQNEAQ (reference sequence). CDR3 length: 14 amino acids. V lost 3 bases and J 8 bases, leaving 14 bases between the germline ends. CDR3 in amino acids: CASSFQGRSDEQFF. The CDR3 bases are TGTGCCAGCAGCTTCCAGGGGCGCTCGGATGAGCAGTTCTTC.

The chain couples TRBV7-6 to TRBJ2-2; the D is unclear. V was pared by 1 base and J by 1 base, with 10 bases between. Germline CDR1 reads SGHVS; CDR2 reads FNYEAQ. This CDR3 is 16 amino acids long. The CDR3 region has the DNA TGTGCCAGCAGCTTAGGAGTCCAAATGAACACCGGGGAGCTGTTTTTT. This encodes CASSLGVQMNTGELFF.

This clonotype was recorded a few times. This sequence joins TRBV28 and TRBJ2-1, with D tentatively TRBD1 or TRBD2 (6 bases each). Trimming removed 3 bases at V and 14 bases at J, with 14 bases between. The CDR3 is made up of 12 amino acids. Germline-derived CDR1 and CDR2 are MDHEN and SYDVKM. In DNA form, the CDR3 reads TGTGCCAGCAGTTTCGACGGGGGCCAGGAGTTCTTC. It encodes CASSFDGGQEFF.

The chain has TRBV6-2 or TRBV6-3 and TRBJ2-3, with D perhaps TRBD2 (6 bases). The CDR3 is made up of 15 amino acids. V was pared by 4 bases and J by 6 bases, with 17 bases between. Per germline, CDR1 MNHEY and CDR2 SVGEGT. The CDR3 spells CASSSQTRRADTQYF. The CDR3 nucleotides read TGTGCCAGCAGTTCCCAGACTAGGCGGGCGGATACGCAGTATTTT.

Comment on this clonotype: One junction end disagrees with the germline gene, perhaps due to a read error. The chain uses TRBV5-1 and TRBJ1-4; the D is unclear. CDR1 SGHRS and CDR2 YFSETQ come from the germline V gene. CDR3 length: 12 amino acids. In DNA form, the CDR3 reads TGCACCAGCAGCCCGGGTAATGAAAAACTGTTTTTT. Amino acids: CTSSPGNEKLFF.

The genes are TRBV10-3 and TRBJ2-3, with a possible D match to TRBD2 (6 bases). Trimming shortened V by 11 bases and J by 1 base, and 13 bases separated the two germline ends. CDR1 is ENHRY and CDR2 is SYGVKD in the germline V gene. The CDR3 consists of 13 residues. The CDR3: CALRGSGTDTQYF. CDR3 DNA sequence: TGTGCCCTGCGGGGTAGCGGCACAGATACGCAGTATTTT.

This clonotype occurred a few times. This chain joins TRBV5-1 and TRBJ1-2; D gene uncertain. This CDR3 has 13 amino acids. V lost 5 bases, J lost 2 bases, and 10 bases lay in between. The germline CDR1 and CDR2 sequences are SGHRS and YFSETQ. The DNA of the CDR3 is TGCGCCAGCAGTTGGGAAAGCAACTATGGCTACACCTTC. Its translation is CASSWESNYGYTF.

The J gene is TRBJ2-7, the V gene TRBV7-2; 8 positions match TRBD2. This CDR3 spans 15 amino acids. Germline lookup yields CDR1 SGHTA and CDR2 FQGNSA. V lost 5 bases and J lost 3; bases outside the gene matches: 9. This CDR3 is CASSPWVAGGYEQYF. Written as DNA, the CDR3 is TGTGCCAGCAGCCCCTGGGTGGCGGGGGGCTACGAGCAGTACTTC.

This clonotype was found many times. The chain recombines TRBV29-1 with TRBJ2-1, with D perhaps assigned TRBD1 or TRBD2 (5 bases each). V gave up 3 bases and J gave up 10 bases, with 19 bases separating them. The V gene's germline CDR1 is SQVTM and CDR2 ANQGSEA. This CDR3 has 14 amino acids. The DNA of the CDR3 is TGCAGCGTTGACAGAGGTGGGGTGGGGGACGAGCAGTTCTTC. This codes for CSVDRGGVGDEQFF.